The next 27 T cell receptor beta chains were all read from a single sample in a study of cytomegalovirus exposure and HLA in healthy donors. Both 60 Vbeta primers and 13 Jbeta primers went into the PCR. TCRdb's table, derived via immunoSEQ multiplex PCR, lists solely in-frame clones and lacks some. The sample carries approximately 210,000 clones, 60% to 80% recorded once. The sequenced sample consisted of PBMCs. Receptors originate from a woman aged 30 to 39 in good health and CMV-seropositive.

J is TRBJ1-3 and V is TRBV27; possibly TRBD1 for D (5 bases). V lost 2 bases and J 4 bases, leaving 12 bases between the germline ends. The CDR3 is made up of 15 amino acids. In germline, CDR1 is MNHEY, CDR2 SMNVEV (reference sequence). Written as DNA, the CDR3 is TGTGCCAGCAGTTTAAGGCAGGGTACGGGAAACACCATATATTTT. This gives the protein CASSLRQGTGNTIYF.

The V gene is TRBV15, the J gene TRBJ1-2; D unresolved. V was shortened by 0 bases and J by 6 bases, with 8 bases between the two germline ends. Looked up from germline, CDR1 is LNHNV and CDR2 is YYDKDF (reference sequence). This CDR3 is built from 13 residues. The DNA for the CDR3 is TGTGCCACCAGCAGAGAGGTCTCGGATGGCTACACCTTC. Translating gives CATSREVSDGYTF.

The V and J genes are TRBV7-2 and TRBJ1-2; 10 bases match TRBD1. This CDR3 has 14 amino acids. Trimming took 5 bases from V and 6 from J; bases not matched to a gene: 6. Germline V gene lookup returns CDR1 SGHTA and CDR2 FQGNSA. In nucleotides, the CDR3 is TGTGCCAGCAGCAAAGACAGGGGGCGTAATGGCTACACCTTC. Residues: CASSKDRGRNGYTF.

CDR3 nucleotide sequence: TGTGCCAGCAGAGCGGCCTTGAGGCGCAATGAGCAGTTCTTC. The encoded protein is CASRAALRRNEQFF. The chain recombines TRBV6-5 with TRBJ2-1; perhaps TRBD2 as D (5 bases). Germline V gives CDR1 MNHEY, CDR2 SVGAGI. CDR3 length equals 14 residues. Trimming cost V 6 bases and J 6 bases, with 15 bases left between them.

The table lists this clone with a few counts. The chain uses TRBV9 and TRBJ2-7; possibly TRBD2 for D (5 bases). V was cut by 3 bases and J by 1 base, with 14 bases left in between. The CDR3 is 15 amino acids. Germline V lookup: CDR1 SGDLS, CDR2 YYNGEE. Here the CDR3 reads CASSAGSGLSYEQYF. The CDR3 nucleotides read TGTGCCAGCAGCGCAGGAAGCGGCCTATCCTACGAGCAGTACTTC.

This chain joins TRBV11-2 and TRBJ2-7, with TRBD1 identical over 9 bases. Germline values: CDR1 SGHAT, CDR2 FQNNGV. The V segment lost 3 bases and the J segment 1 base; nucleotides outside the gene matches: 10. The CDR3 covers 17 residues. The CDR3 sequence: CASSFRPLQGASYEQYF. Here the CDR3 DNA reads TGTGCCAGCAGCTTTAGACCCTTACAGGGGGCGTCCTACGAGCAGTACTTC.

This chain joins TRBV5-1 and TRBJ2-3; D is ambiguous. V was clipped by 4 bases and J by 2 bases, with 17 bases between them. Germline loops: CDR1 SGHRS, CDR2 YFSETQ. There are 16 residues in the CDR3. CDR3 coding DNA: TGCGCCAGCAGCCCAGATCCGACGGAGCTCACAGATACGCAGTATTTT. Its protein product is CASSPDPTELTDTQYF.

The gene calls are TRBV5-1 and TRBJ2-7, with 7 positions matching TRBD1. This CDR3 is 14 amino acids long. Looked up from germline, CDR1 is SGHRS and CDR2 is YFSETQ. The trim removed 7 bases at V and 3 bases at J, leaving 10 bases unmatched. As DNA, the CDR3 is TGCGCCAGCCGTCCGACAGGGTTTTTCTACGAGCAGTACTTC. Residues: CASRPTGFFYEQYF.

There are a few counts of this clone. This sequence joins TRBV9 and TRBJ2-3; D might be TRBD1 (5 bases). CDR3 size: 15 residues. Germline CDR1 and CDR2: SGDLS and YYNGEE. V lost 5 bases and J lost 3, with 16 bases in between. The CDR3 region is CASSALGQGTDTQYF. In nucleotides, the CDR3 is TGTGCCAGCAGTGCCCTTGGGCAGGGAACAGATACGCAGTATTTT.

The genes are TRBV19 and TRBJ1-4; TRBD1 might be the D (5 bases). CDR3 length equals 17 residues. Germline V gene lookup returns CDR1 LNHDA and CDR2 SQIVND (reference sequence). V dropped 4 bases and J dropped 7 bases, with 22 bases sitting between them. This CDR3 reads CASSTRSLTETSEKLFF. CDR3 DNA: TGTGCCAGTAGTACCAGAAGTTTGACAGAGACCAGTGAAAAACTGTTTTTT.

This clone was seen a few times. The CDR3 reads CATSRDPRESYEQYF. The CDR3 region has the DNA TGTGCCACCAGCAGAGATCCGAGGGAGTCGTACGAGCAGTACTTC. The chain couples TRBV15 to TRBJ2-7, with a possible D match to TRBD2 (5 bases). Deletions cut 0 bases from V and 4 bases from J, with 13 bases between. CDR3 length: 15 amino acids. The germline V gene encodes CDR1 LNHNV and CDR2 YYDKDF (reference sequence).

The V call is TRBV7-8, the J call TRBJ2-1; 11 bases align to TRBD2. In germline, CDR1 is SGHVS, CDR2 FQNEAQ. CDR3 length: 17 amino acids. V shed 0 bases and J 12 bases; nucleotides not matched to a gene: 13. The CDR3 DNA is TGTGCCAGCAGCTTAGCCGGCTCGGGGCTAGCGGGGGGTTGGCAGTTCTTC. It codes for CASSLAGSGLAGGWQFF.

This clone was observed a single time. The chain is built from TRBV28 and TRBJ2-7; no reliable D call. Per the germline V gene, CDR1 is MDHEN and CDR2 is SYDVKM. Trimming took off 6 bases at V and 2 bases at J, with 14 bases between the two ends. This CDR3 is 14 amino acids long. CDR3 nucleotide sequence: TGTGCCAGCAGCCACACTGGGCGACCCTACGAGCAGTACTTC. This gives the protein CASSHTGRPYEQYF.

The V and J genes are TRBV28 and TRBJ2-4, with D maybe TRBD1 (6 bases). Between the trimmed V and J ends, which lost 5 bases and 0 bases, there was a span of 17 bases. The CDR3 consists of 17 residues. Germline CDR1 reads MDHEN; CDR2 reads SYDVKM. CDR3 nucleotides: TGTGCCAGCAGTCCGACGACAGGAAACCTAGCCAAAAACATTCAGTACTTC. It is translated as CASSPTTGNLAKNIQYF.

The rearrangement uses TRBV7-2 and TRBJ2-7; a weak D match, TRBD2 (7 bases). Trimming removed 2 bases at V and 7 bases at J, with 12 bases between. The CDR3 runs to 13 residues. Per germline, CDR1 SGHTA and CDR2 FQGNSA. Here the CDR3 reads CASSLRGAREQYF. DNA for the CDR3: TGTGCCAGCAGCTTACGGGGGGCGAGAGAGCAGTACTTC.

V and J are TRBV5-1 and TRBJ1-1, with TRBD1 identical over 11 bases. V shed 4 bases and J 0 bases; nucleotides not matched to a gene: 8. CDR3 length: 17 amino acids. Germline CDR1 is SGHRS and CDR2 is YFSETQ. The CDR3 DNA sequence: TGCGCCAGCAGCGGCTTGGGACAGGGGGTTGTGAACACTGAAGCTTTCTTT. This translates into CASSGLGQGVVNTEAFF.

The chain couples TRBV7-9 to TRBJ2-7, with 7 bases matching TRBD2. Germline V gives CDR1 SEHNR, CDR2 FQNEAQ (reference sequence). The CDR3 contains 15 residues. V shed 5 bases and J 3 bases; nucleotides not matched to a gene: 10. The CDR3 spells CASSPYRTRDYEQYF. The CDR3 DNA follows: TGTGCCAGCAGCCCATACCGGACTAGGGACTACGAGCAGTACTTC.

V and J are TRBV2 and TRBJ2-5, with D hard to call. V dropped 5 bases and J dropped 2 bases, with 9 bases sitting between them. The CDR3 extends over 13 amino acids. CDR1 is SNHLY, CDR2 FYNNEI, per germline. The CDR3 loop reads CASSQLRQETQYF. The CDR3, as DNA: TGTGCCAGCAGTCAACTTCGTCAAGAGACCCAGTACTTC.

The chain joins TRBV7-9 to TRBJ2-3, with TRBD2 identical over 7 bases. CDR3 size: 14 residues. V was clipped by 5 bases and J by 5 bases; unmatched bases: 7. The germline V gene encodes CDR1 SEHNR and CDR2 FQNEAQ (reference sequence). For the CDR3, the DNA is TGTGCCAGCAGCCGGGATGGGGGGGAAGATACGCAGTATTTT. It is translated as CASSRDGGEDTQYF.

This clone has only one observation. This rearrangement joins TRBV30 to TRBJ2-7, with D perhaps matching TRBD1 (5 bases). The CDR3 is 14 residues long. Per germline, CDR1 GTSNPN and CDR2 SVGIG (reference sequence). The V end was cut by 3 bases, the J end by 0 bases, with 12 bases between. CDR3 residues: CAWRVLTVSYEQYF. CDR3 coding DNA: TGTGCCTGGAGGGTACTGACAGTCTCCTACGAGCAGTACTTC. Complete variable domain (other parts from reference TRBV30 and TRBJ2-7): SQTIHQWPATLVQPVGSPLSLECTVEGTSNPNLYWYRQAAGRGLQLLFYSVGIGQISSEVPQNLSASRPQDRQFILSSKKLLLSDSGFYLCAWRVLTVSYEQYFGPGTRLTVT.

The V gene is TRBV7-2, the J gene TRBJ1-1; tentative D call: TRBD1 (6 bases). The germline V gene encodes CDR1 SGHTA and CDR2 FQGNSA. The germline V and J ends were trimmed by 5 bases and 0 bases, with 10 bases remaining between them. This CDR3 spans 14 amino acids. The CDR3 nucleotides read TGTGCCAGCAGCCCAGGGGCCGTGAACACTGAAGCTTTCTTT. Amino acid sequence: CASSPGAVNTEAFF.

This clone was counted between two and nine times. In nucleotides, the CDR3 is TGTGCCAGCAGCAAGACAGTGAATTTGAACATTCAGTACTTC. Encoded protein: CASSKTVNLNIQYF. The rearrangement joins TRBV21-1 to TRBJ2-4; the table's D gene call, TRBD1, was not cross checked with the DNA. TRBV21-1 is flagged as a pseudogene. The CDR3 spans 14 residues.

The V call is TRBV27, the J call TRBJ1-1; D is perhaps TRBD1 (5 bases). V was cut by 3 bases and J by 7 bases, with 15 bases left in between. Germline-derived CDR1 and CDR2 are MNHEY and SMNVEV (reference sequence). CDR3 size: 14 residues. Here the CDR3 DNA reads TGTGCCAGCAGTTTGATGGGGCTTGTAGGTGAAGCTTTCTTT. Translated: CASSLMGLVGEAFF.

This clone has more than one count but fewer than ten. The chain is built from TRBV9 and TRBJ2-2; D not resolved. V lost 0 bases and J 5 bases, leaving 5 bases between the germline ends. Germline V gives CDR1 SGDLS, CDR2 YYNGEE. This CDR3 has 13 residues. CDR3 nucleotide sequence: TGTGCCAGCAGCGTAGCCGTAACCGGGGAGCTGTTTTTT. It specifies CASSVAVTGELFF. The complete variable domain, with remaining parts taken from reference TRBV9 and TRBJ2-2, reads DSGVTQTPKHLITATGQRVTLRCSPRSGDLSVYWYQQSLDQGLQFLIQYYNGEERAKGNILERFSAQQFPDLHSELNLSSLELGDSALYFCASSVAVTGELFFGEGSRLTVL.

V usage is TRBV29-1 and J usage is TRBJ1-3; D is uncertain. With 1 base removed from V and 0 bases from J, the gap between germline ends came to 10 bases. The germline V gene has CDR1 SQVTM and CDR2 ANQGSEA. The CDR3 has 15 residues. CDR3 amino acids: CSVEVTGSSGNTIYF. DNA for the CDR3: TGCAGCGTTGAAGTGACTGGGAGCTCTGGAAACACCATATATTTT.

The chain employs TRBV19 and TRBJ1-5; D might be TRBD1 (5 bases). The V end lost 11 bases, the J end lost 1 base, and 15 bases lay between the germline ends. Germline lookup yields CDR1 LNHDA and CDR2 SQIVND (reference sequence). The CDR3 is 14 amino acids. The CDR3 sequence: CASSGTESNQPQHF. As DNA, the CDR3 is TGTGCCTCGTCCGGGACTGAGAGCAATCAGCCCCAGCATTTT.

This clone has a handful of counts. The rearrangement joins TRBV7-2 to TRBJ2-1; 10 bases agree with TRBD2. Germline values: CDR1 SGHTA, CDR2 FQGNSA. V lost 5 bases to trimming and J lost 10 bases; unmatched junction nucleotides: 14. This CDR3 is 16 amino acids long. Here the CDR3 reads CASSVISGGGTGEQFF. The CDR3 DNA reads as TGTGCCAGCAGCGTAATCAGCGGGGGGGGTACCGGGGAGCAGTTCTTC.